Below are 5 T cell receptor beta chains sequenced from a single sample in a study of neoadjuvant nivolumab and ipilimumab in lung cancer (dated by TCRdb to 2018 to 2020). The time point label here, explained by the study, means: at surgical resection after neoadjuvant nivolumab +/- ipilimumab. Library method: the immunoSEQ multiplex PCR assay. What TCRdb holds here is the immuneACCESS table cut down to in-frame rearrangements. Part of the clones is not present; checked against another copy, under half of the missing clones reflect an unresolved V gene, and the others are unexplained. The sample contains 18,000 or so clones, 79% of them found a single time. In total, the top ten clones hold about 9.8% of the sample. Sequences were derived from tumor tissue, sampled after neoadjuvant nivolumab, alone or with ipilimumab, at or shortly before surgery. These receptor sequences come from an adult with non-small cell lung cancer.

In this sample, this clone turned up a few times. The V call is TRBV7-2, the J call TRBJ1-1; 7 nucleotides match TRBD1. CDR1 is SGHTA and CDR2 is FQGNSA in the germline V gene. V trimming: 0 bases; J trimming: 9 bases; junction bases outside the gene matches: 4. This CDR3 has 13 amino acids. The CDR3 sequence is CASSLATTGKAFF. CDR3 sequence (DNA): TGTGCCAGCAGCTTAGCTACGACAGGGAAAGCTTTCTTT.

V is TRBV4-2 and J is TRBJ1-4, with D perhaps matching TRBD1 (5 bases). Trimming took 4 bases from V and 3 from J, leaving 9 bases between them. Germline CDR1 LGHNA, CDR2 YNFKEQ. This CDR3 spans 14 amino acids. CDR3 sequence reads: CASSPGGANEKLFF. Written as DNA, the CDR3 is TGTGCCAGCAGCCCCGGGGGGGCTAATGAAAAACTGTTTTTT.

This sequence joins TRBV30 and TRBJ1-4, with 7 bases aligning to TRBD1. This CDR3 region has 12 residues. Trimming took 1 base from V and 11 from J; bases not matched to a gene: 4. Germline V gene sequence: CDR1 GTSNPN, CDR2 SVGIG (reference sequence). CDR3: CAWSDATGKLFF. CDR3 nucleotides: TGTGCCTGGAGTGACGCGACAGGGAAACTGTTTTTT.

This chain uses TRBV28 with TRBJ1-2; D remains unclear. Looked up from germline, CDR1 is MDHEN and CDR2 is SYDVKM. V was pared by 0 bases and J by 13 bases, with 18 bases between. This CDR3 is 14 amino acids long. The CDR3 reads CASSLWGVRQVGTF. CDR3 nucleotides: TGTGCCAGCAGTTTATGGGGTGTGCGGCAGGTCGGCACCTTC.

V usage is TRBV5-4 and J usage is TRBJ2-7; D gene ambiguous. The V gene lost 2 bases and the J gene lost 4 bases, with 7 bases spanning the gap. Germline-derived CDR1 and CDR2 are SGHNT and YYREEE (reference sequence). CDR3 length equals 12 residues. The CDR3 DNA reads TGTGCCAGCAGCTTTGGGGATTACGAGCAGTACTTC. It codes for CASSFGDYEQYF.